The 14 T cell receptor beta chains below all came from one sample that was sequenced in a study of T cells after yellow fever vaccination. From the 5' RACE reads, TCRdb called clonotypes with MiXCR, one entry per CDR3 protein. This table holds 30,000 to 35,000 distinct CDR3 sequences, around 6.7% found once. Sample: PBMCs, either bulk or a sorted T-cell subset (CD4+, CD8+, memory, or dextramer-sorted; not recorded which), taken on the day of the first yellow fever vaccination. These receptors were taken from a man between 18 and 35 years old who received the YFV17D yellow fever vaccine.

This clonotype showed up many times. The chain has TRBV6-6 and TRBJ1-6, with a weak D call TRBD1 (5 bases). The CDR3 consists of 13 residues. The V gene lost 7 bases and the J gene lost 8 bases, with 12 bases spanning the gap. CDR1 and CDR2 (germline): MNHNY, SVGAGI (reference sequence). CDR3 sequence (DNA): TGTGCCAGCAACCGGGACCCGGATTCACCCCTCCACTTT. Its protein product is CASNRDPDSPLHF.

With regard to this clonotype: A single base separates this from a much larger clone, so it may be a read error. V gene TRBV6-9 combines with J gene TRBJ1-5; 7 bases align to TRBD1. This CDR3 spans 13 amino acids. Germline V gives CDR1 MNHGY, CDR2 SVAAGI. The CDR3 reads CASLDREDHPQHF. The CDR3 DNA follows: TGTGCCAGCCTTGACAGGGAGGATCATCCCCAGCATTTT.

This clonotype was recorded at least ten times. The V and J genes are TRBV7-3 and TRBJ1-1; 7 positions match TRBD1. The CDR3 has 14 residues. V dropped 5 bases and J dropped 1; count of bases not matched to a gene: 4. The germline CDR1 and CDR2 sequences are SGHTA and FQGTGA. DNA of the CDR3: TGTGCCAGCAGCCCAACAGGGGCGAACACTGAAGCTTTCTTT. Protein product: CASSPTGANTEAFF.

The rearrangement uses TRBV18 and TRBJ1-1; D call uncertain. The germline gives CDR1 KGHSH, CDR2 LQKENI. The V end lost 6 bases, the J end lost 2 bases, and 19 bases lay between the germline ends. This CDR3 contains 16 residues. The CDR3 protein is CASSGVVGPFNTEAFF. CDR3 nucleotide sequence: TGTGCCAGCTCGGGCGTAGTCGGACCCTTTAACACTGAAGCTTTCTTT.

This clonotype was detected many times. The chain couples TRBV5-1 to TRBJ2-5; D gene uncertain. The CDR3 has 14 residues. Germline V gives CDR1 SGHRS, CDR2 YFSETQ. V was cut by 7 bases and J by 4 bases, with 17 bases left in between. The CDR3 loop reads CASCLTADPETQYF. The CDR3 DNA reads TGCGCCAGCTGCCTAACGGCGGACCCAGAGACCCAGTACTTC.

This clonotype was seen repeatedly, ten times or more. V usage is TRBV12-3 or TRBV12-4 and J usage is TRBJ2-7; D perhaps matches TRBD2 (6 bases). CDR3 length: 13 amino acids. The V end was cut by 7 bases, the J end by 6 bases, with 16 bases between. The CDR3 region is CASTLGGRSEQYF. The DNA for the CDR3 is TGTGCCAGCACCCTCGGGGGTCGTTCCGAGCAGTACTTC.

This clonotype was picked up many times. The V call is TRBV9, the J call TRBJ2-2; TRBD2 matches 11 bases. The CDR3 is 18 residues long. CDR1 is SGDLS, CDR2 YYNGEE, per germline. V shed 0 bases, J shed 1 base, and the junction held 5 bases outside the gene matches. CDR3 in DNA: TGTGCCAGCAGCGTAGGGCTAGCGGGGGGAGTGAACACCGGGGAGCTGTTTTTT. Protein: CASSVGLAGGVNTGELFF.

This clonotype was seen many times. The V gene is TRBV2, the J gene TRBJ2-7, with D perhaps being TRBD1 or TRBD2 (6 bases each). The CDR3 runs to 15 residues. Germline assignment: CDR1 SNHLY and CDR2 FYNNEI. Trimming removed 2 bases from V and 7 bases from J, with 18 bases in between. Written as DNA, the CDR3 is TGTGCCAGCAGTGAATCGGGAGAGGGGGGAAGGGAGCAGTACTTC. Its protein is CASSESGEGGREQYF.

This clonotype occurred a few times. This chain links TRBV5-1 with TRBJ2-1; TRBD2 matches 12 bases. V trimming: 3 bases; J trimming: 7 bases; junction bases outside the gene matches: 5. CDR3 length: 15 amino acids. Germline-derived CDR1 and CDR2 are SGHRS and YFSETQ. As DNA, the CDR3 is TGCGCCAGCAGCTGGACTAGCGGGGTCGTAAATGAGCAGTTCTTC. Translating gives CASSWTSGVVNEQFF.

In its sample, this clonotype is medium-sized. This chain uses TRBV7-3 with TRBJ2-2; 8 bases are a match to TRBD2. CDR3 size: 15 residues. The ends lost 4 bases at V and 7 bases at J; junction bases unmatched: 8. Germline values: CDR1 SGHTA, CDR2 FQGTGA. Here the CDR3 DNA reads TGTGCCAGCAGCTCCTCTCGGGGGGGAAGCGGGGAGCTGTTTTTT. Translated: CASSSSRGGSGELFF.

This clonotype was recorded many times. The chain combines TRBV20-1 with TRBJ2-3; a possible D gene is TRBD2 (6 bases). Germline-derived CDR1 and CDR2 are DFQATT and SNEGSKA (reference sequence). The CDR3 runs to 14 residues. Trimming took off 6 bases at V and 6 bases at J, with 19 bases between the two ends. CDR3 bases: TGCAGTGCGAGCACAACGCGGGGTGGCGATACGCAGTATTTT. It codes for CSASTTRGGDTQYF.

This clonotype was seen repeatedly, ten times or more. The chain couples TRBV20-1 to TRBJ1-4; a possible D gene is TRBD1 (5 bases). Between the trimmed V and J ends, which lost 6 bases and 5 bases, there was a span of 16 bases. Germline V gene sequence: CDR1 DFQATT, CDR2 SNEGSKA (reference sequence). This CDR3 comprises 14 residues. Written as DNA, the CDR3 is TGCAGTGCCCCCCACACAGGAGGAAATGAAAAACTGTTTTTT. Protein: CSAPHTGGNEKLFF.

CDR3 DNA: TGTGCCAGCAGCCCGGGGACCGACCAAGAGACCCAGTACTTC. Its protein is CASSPGTDQETQYF. The genes are TRBV5-4 and TRBJ2-5, with D perhaps assigned TRBD1 or TRBD2 (5 bases each). The CDR3 has 14 amino acids. The V gene's germline CDR1 is SGHNT and CDR2 YYREEE (reference sequence). Trimming took off 4 bases at V and 0 bases at J, with 10 bases between the two ends.

The J gene is TRBJ2-2, the V gene TRBV6-1; D not resolved. Germline CDR1 MNHNS, CDR2 SASEGT. This CDR3 comprises 16 residues. Deletions cut 3 bases from V and 4 bases from J, with 15 bases between. CDR3 in amino acids: CASSEPSGFRTGELFF. The CDR3 DNA reads as TGTGCCAGCAGTGAGCCCTCTGGCTTTCGCACCGGGGAGCTGTTTTTT.